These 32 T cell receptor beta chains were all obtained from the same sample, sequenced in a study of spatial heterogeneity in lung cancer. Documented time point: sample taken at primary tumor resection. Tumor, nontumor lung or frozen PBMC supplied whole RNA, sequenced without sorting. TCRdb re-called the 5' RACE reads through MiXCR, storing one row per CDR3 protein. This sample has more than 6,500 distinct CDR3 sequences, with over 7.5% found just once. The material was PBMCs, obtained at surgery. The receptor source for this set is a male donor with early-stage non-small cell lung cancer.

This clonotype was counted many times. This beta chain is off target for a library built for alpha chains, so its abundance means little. CDR3 DNA: TGTGCCAGCAGTTCCCCCTTCGGGAGCGCAGATACGCAGTATTTT. Translation: CASSSPFGSADTQYF. The chain has TRBV6-2 or TRBV6-3 and TRBJ2-3; D might be TRBD2 (6 bases). The CDR3 extends over 15 amino acids. Germline lookup yields CDR1 MNHEY and CDR2 SVGEGT. Trimming left V 4 bases short and J 4 bases short, with 15 bases between.

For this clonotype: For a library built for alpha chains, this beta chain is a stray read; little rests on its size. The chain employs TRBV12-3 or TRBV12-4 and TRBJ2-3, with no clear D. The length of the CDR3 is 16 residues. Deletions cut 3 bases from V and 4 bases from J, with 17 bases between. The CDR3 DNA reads TGTGCCAGCAGTTTGGTCGATATCGAGAATGCAGATACGCAGTATTTT. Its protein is CASSLVDIENADTQYF.

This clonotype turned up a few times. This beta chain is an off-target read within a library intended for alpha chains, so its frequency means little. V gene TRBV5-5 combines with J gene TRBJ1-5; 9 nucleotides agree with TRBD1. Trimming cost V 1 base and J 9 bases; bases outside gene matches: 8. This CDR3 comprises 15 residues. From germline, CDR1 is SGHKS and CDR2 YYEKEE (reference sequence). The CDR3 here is CASSLTGQGDWPQHF. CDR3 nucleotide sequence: TGTGCCAGCAGCTTGACGGGACAGGGAGATTGGCCCCAGCATTTT.

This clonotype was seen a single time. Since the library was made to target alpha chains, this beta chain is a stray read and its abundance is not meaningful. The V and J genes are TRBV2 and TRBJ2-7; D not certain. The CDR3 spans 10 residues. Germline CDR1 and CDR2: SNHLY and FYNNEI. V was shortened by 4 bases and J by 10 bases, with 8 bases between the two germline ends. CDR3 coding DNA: TGTGCCAGCAGTGGGGTTAGTCAGTACTTC. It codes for CASSGVSQYF.

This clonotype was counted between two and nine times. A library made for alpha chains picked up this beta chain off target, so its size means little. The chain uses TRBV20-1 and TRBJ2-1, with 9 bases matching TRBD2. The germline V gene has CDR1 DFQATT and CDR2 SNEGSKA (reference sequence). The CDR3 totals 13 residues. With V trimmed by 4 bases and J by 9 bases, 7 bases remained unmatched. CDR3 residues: CSAKVGLASEQFF. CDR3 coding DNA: TGCAGTGCTAAAGTGGGACTAGCCTCTGAGCAGTTCTTC.

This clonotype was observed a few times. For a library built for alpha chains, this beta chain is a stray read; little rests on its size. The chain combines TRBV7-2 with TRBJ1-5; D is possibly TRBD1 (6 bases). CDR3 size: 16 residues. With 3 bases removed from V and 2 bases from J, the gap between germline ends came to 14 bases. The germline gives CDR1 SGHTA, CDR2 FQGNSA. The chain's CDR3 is CASSLIGGGGNQPQHF. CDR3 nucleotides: TGTGCCAGCAGCTTGATCGGGGGCGGAGGCAATCAGCCCCAGCATTTT. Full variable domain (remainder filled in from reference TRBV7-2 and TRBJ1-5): GAGVSQSPSNKVTEKGKDVELRCDPISGHTALYWYRQSLGQGLEFLIYFQGNSAPDKSGLPSDRFSAERTGGSVSTLTIQRTQQEDSAVYLCASSLIGGGGNQPQHFGDGTRLSIL.

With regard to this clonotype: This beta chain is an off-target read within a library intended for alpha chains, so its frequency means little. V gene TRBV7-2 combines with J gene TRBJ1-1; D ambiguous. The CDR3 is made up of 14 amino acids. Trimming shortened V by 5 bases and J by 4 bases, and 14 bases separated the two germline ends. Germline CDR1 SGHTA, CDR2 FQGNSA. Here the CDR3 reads CASSPWSGVTEAFF. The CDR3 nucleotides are TGTGCCAGCAGCCCGTGGAGTGGGGTCACTGAAGCTTTCTTT.

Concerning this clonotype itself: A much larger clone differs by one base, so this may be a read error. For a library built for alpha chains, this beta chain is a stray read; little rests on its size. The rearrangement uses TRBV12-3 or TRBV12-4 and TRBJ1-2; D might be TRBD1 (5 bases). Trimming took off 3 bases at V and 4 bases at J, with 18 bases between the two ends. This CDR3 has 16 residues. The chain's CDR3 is CASSLGDYRKPYGYTF. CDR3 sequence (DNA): TGTGCCAGCAGTTTGGGCGATTACAGGAAGCCCTATGGCTACACCTTC.

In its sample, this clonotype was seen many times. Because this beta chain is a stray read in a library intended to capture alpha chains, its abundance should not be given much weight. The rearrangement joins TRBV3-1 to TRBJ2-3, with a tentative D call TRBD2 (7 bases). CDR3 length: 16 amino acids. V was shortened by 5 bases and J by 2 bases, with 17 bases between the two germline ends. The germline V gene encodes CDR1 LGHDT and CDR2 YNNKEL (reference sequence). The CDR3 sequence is CASSGQREPITDTQYF. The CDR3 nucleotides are TGTGCCAGCAGCGGACAGCGGGAACCTATCACAGATACGCAGTATTTT.

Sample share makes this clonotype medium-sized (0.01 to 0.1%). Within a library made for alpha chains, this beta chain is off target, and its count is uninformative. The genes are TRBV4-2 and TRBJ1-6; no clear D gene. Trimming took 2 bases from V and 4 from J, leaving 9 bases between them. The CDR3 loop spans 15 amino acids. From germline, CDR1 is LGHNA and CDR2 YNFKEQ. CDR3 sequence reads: CASSQPAGYNSPLHF. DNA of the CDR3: TGTGCCAGCAGCCAACCTGCCGGGTATAATTCACCCCTCCACTTT.

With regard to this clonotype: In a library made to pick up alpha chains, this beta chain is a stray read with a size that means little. The CDR3 is CASSLLRGPAFF. Here the CDR3 DNA reads TGTGCCAGCAGCTTACTACGGGGCCCAGCTTTCTTT. This chain uses TRBV7-2 with TRBJ1-1; D might be TRBD1 (5 bases). The CDR3 covers 12 residues. The ends were cut back, 2 bases at V and 10 bases at J, with 11 bases in the middle. Germline CDR1 is SGHTA and CDR2 is FQGNSA.

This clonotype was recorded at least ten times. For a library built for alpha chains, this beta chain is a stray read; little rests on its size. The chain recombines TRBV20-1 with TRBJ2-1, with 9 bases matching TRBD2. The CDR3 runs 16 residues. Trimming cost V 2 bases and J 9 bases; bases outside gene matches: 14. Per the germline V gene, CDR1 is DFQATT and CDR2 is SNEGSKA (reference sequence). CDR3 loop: CSARFLSGRGGSEQFF. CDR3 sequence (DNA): TGCAGTGCTAGATTCCTTAGCGGGAGAGGGGGGAGTGAGCAGTTCTTC.

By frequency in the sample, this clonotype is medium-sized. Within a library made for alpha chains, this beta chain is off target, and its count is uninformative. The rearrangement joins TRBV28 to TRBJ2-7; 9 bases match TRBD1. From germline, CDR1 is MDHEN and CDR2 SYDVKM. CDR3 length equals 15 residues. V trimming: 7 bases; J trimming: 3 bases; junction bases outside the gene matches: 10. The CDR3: CASTVSPGQGYEQYF. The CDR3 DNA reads TGTGCCAGCACAGTTTCACCGGGACAGGGCTACGAGCAGTACTTC.

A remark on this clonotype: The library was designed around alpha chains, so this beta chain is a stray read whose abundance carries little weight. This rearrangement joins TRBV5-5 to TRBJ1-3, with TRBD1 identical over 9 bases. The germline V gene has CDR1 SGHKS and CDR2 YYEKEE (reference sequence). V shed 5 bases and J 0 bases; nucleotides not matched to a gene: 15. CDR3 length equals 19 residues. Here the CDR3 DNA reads TGTGCCAGCAGGCGGACCGGGACAGGGTTCCTTGGCTCTGGAAACACCATATATTTT. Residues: CASRRTGTGFLGSGNTIYF.

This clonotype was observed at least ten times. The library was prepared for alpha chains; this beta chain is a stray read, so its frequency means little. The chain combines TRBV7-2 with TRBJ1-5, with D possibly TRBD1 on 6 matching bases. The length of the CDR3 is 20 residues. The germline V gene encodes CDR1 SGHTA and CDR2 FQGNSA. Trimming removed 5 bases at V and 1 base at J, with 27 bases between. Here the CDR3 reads CASSPGLETGFTVSNQPQHF. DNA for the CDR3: TGTGCCAGCAGCCCCGGATTAGAGACAGGTTTCACCGTCAGCAATCAGCCCCAGCATTTT.

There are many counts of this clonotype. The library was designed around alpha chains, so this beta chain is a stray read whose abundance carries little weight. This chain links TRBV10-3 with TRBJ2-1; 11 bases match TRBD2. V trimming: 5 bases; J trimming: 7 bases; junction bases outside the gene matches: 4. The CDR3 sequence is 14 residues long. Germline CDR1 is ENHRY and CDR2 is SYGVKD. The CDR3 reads CAISQLAGENEQFF. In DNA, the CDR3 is TGTGCCATCAGTCAACTAGCGGGGGAAAATGAGCAGTTCTTC.

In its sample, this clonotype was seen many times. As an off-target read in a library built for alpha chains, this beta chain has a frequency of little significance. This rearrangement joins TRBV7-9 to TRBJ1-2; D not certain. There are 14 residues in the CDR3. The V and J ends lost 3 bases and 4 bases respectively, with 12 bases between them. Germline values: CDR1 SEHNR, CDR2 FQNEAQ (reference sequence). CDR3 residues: CASSFQTAFYGYTF. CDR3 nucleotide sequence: TGTGCCAGCAGCTTTCAAACAGCCTTCTATGGCTACACCTTC.

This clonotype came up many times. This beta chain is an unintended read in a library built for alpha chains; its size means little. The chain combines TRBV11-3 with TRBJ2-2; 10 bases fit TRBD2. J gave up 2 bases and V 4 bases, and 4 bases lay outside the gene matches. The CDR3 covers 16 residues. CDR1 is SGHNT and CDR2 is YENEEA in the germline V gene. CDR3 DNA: TGTGCCAGCAGCTCTCGGACTAGCGGAAACACCGGGGAGCTGTTTTTT. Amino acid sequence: CASSSRTSGNTGELFF.

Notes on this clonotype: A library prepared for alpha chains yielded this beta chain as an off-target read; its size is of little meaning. CDR3 in DNA: TGTGCCTGGAACCGACTAGCGGGAGCCCACGGGGATACGCAGTATTTT. Its protein product is CAWNRLAGAHGDTQYF. The genes are TRBV30 and TRBJ2-3; 12 bases map to TRBD2. Germline values: CDR1 GTSNPN, CDR2 SVGIG (reference sequence). The CDR3 has 16 residues. The V segment lost 4 bases and the J segment 6 bases; nucleotides outside the gene matches: 11.

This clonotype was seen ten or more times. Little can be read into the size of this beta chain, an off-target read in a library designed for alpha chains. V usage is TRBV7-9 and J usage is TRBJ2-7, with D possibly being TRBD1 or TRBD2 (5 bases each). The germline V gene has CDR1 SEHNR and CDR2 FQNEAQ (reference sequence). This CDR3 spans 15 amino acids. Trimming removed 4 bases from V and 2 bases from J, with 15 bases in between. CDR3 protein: CASSSQLDSTYEQYF. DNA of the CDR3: TGTGCCAGCAGCTCTCAACTAGACAGTACCTACGAGCAGTACTTC.

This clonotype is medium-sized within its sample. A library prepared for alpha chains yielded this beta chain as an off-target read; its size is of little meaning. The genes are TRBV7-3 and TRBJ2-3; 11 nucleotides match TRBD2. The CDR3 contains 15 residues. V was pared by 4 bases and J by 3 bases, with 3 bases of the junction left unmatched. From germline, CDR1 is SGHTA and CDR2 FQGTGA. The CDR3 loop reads CASSSTSGGTDTQYF. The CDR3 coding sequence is TGTGCCAGCAGCTCAACTAGCGGGGGAACAGATACGCAGTATTTT.

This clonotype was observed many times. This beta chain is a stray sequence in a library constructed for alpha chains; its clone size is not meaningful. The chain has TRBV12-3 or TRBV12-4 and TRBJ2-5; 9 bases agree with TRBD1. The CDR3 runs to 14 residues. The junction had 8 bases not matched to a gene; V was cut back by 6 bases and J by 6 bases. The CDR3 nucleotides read TGTGCCAGCAGCCCGGGACAGGGAGGGAAGACCCAGTACTTC. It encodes CASSPGQGGKTQYF.

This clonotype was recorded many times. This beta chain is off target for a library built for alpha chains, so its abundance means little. The DNA of the CDR3 is TGTGCCAGCAGTGCAGGGGTAACGTCTGGAAACACCATATATTTT. Translated, it gives CASSAGVTSGNTIYF. The chain links TRBV6-1 to TRBJ1-3; D is possibly TRBD1 (6 bases). The V end lost 4 bases, the J end lost 1 base, and 11 bases lay between the germline ends. Germline values: CDR1 MNHNS, CDR2 SASEGT. The CDR3 runs 15 residues.

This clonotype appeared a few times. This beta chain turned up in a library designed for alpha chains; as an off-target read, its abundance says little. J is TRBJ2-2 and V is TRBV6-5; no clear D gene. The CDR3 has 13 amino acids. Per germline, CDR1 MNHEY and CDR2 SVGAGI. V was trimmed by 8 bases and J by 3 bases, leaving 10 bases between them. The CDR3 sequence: CASHTTHTGELFF. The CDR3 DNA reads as TGTGCCAGCCACACTACCCACACCGGGGAGCTGTTTTTT.

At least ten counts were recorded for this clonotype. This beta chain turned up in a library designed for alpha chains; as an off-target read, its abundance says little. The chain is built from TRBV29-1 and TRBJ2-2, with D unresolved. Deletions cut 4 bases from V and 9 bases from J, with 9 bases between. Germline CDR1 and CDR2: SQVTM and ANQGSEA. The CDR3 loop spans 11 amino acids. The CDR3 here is CSVVGDRELFF. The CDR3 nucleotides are TGCAGCGTTGTAGGCGACCGGGAGCTGTTTTTT.

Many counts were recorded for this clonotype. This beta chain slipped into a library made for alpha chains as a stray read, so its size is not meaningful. CDR3 in DNA: TGCGCCAGCAGCGCCCACTCTGGAAACACCATATATTTT. It is translated as CASSAHSGNTIYF. The chain links TRBV10-2 to TRBJ1-3; D uncertain. With 6 bases removed from V and 0 bases from J, the gap between germline ends came to 6 bases. Germline-derived CDR1 and CDR2 are WSHSY and SAAADI. This CDR3 has 13 residues.

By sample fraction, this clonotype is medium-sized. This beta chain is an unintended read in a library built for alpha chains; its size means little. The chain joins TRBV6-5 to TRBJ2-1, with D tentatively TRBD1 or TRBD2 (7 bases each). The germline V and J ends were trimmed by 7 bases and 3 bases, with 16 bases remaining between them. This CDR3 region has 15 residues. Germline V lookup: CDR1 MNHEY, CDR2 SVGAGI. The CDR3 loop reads CASTSSGTVYNEQFF. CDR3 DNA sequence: TGTGCCAGCACCTCGAGCGGGACAGTCTACAATGAGCAGTTCTTC.

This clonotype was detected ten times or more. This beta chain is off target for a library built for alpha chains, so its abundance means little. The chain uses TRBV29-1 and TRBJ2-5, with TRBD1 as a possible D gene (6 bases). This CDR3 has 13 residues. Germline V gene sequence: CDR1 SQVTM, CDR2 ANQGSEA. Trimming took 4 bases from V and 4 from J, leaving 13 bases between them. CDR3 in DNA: TGCAGCGTTGTGGTACAGGGAGCAGAGACCCAGTACTTC. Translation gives CSVVVQGAETQYF.

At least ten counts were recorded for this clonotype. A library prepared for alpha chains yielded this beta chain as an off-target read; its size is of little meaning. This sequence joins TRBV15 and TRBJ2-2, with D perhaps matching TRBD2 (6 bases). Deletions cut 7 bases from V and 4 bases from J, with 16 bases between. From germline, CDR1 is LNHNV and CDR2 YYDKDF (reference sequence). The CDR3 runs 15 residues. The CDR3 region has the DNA TGTGCCACCAACCACCCCCAGGGAGGCACCGGGGAGCTGTTTTTT. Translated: CATNHPQGGTGELFF.

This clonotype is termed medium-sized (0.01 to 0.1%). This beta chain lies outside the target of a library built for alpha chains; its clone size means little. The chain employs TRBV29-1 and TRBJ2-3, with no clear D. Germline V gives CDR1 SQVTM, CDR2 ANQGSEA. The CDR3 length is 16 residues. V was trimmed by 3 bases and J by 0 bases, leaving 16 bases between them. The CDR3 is CSVEGSDGVSTDTQYF. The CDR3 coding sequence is TGCAGCGTTGAGGGATCGGACGGAGTTAGCACAGATACGCAGTATTTT.

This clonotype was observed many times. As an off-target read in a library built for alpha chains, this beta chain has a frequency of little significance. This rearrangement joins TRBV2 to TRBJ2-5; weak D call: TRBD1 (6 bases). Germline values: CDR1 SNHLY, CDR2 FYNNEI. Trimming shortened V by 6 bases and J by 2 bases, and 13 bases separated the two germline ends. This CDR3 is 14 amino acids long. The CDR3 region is CASRTGPGQETQYF. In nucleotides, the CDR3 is TGTGCCAGCAGGACAGGTCCGGGACAAGAGACCCAGTACTTC.

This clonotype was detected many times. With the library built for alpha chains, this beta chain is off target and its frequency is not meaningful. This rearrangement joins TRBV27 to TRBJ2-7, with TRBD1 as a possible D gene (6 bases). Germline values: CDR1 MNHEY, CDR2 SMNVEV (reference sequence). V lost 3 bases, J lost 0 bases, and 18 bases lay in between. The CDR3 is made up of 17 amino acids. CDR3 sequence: CASSFQRKARGSYEQYF. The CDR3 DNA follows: TGTGCCAGCAGTTTCCAGAGAAAGGCCAGGGGCTCCTACGAGCAGTACTTC.